Each of the 14 T cell receptor beta chains below was sequenced from the same sample in a study of blood T cell repertoires in COVID-19. TCRdb's table, derived via immunoSEQ multiplex PCR, lists solely in-frame clones and lacks some. The sample has about 370,000 clones; roughly nine tenths are singletons. The specimen sequenced was peripheral blood. The receptor set was obtained from a woman aged 25-40 years with COVID-19, enrolled during active disease.

CDR3 sequence: CASRQGAFDEKLFF. In nucleotides, the CDR3 is TGCGCCAGCAGGCAGGGGGCGTTTGATGAAAAACTGTTTTTT. The rearrangement uses TRBV5-1 and TRBJ1-4; the match to TRBD1 covers 8 bases. Trimming cost V 5 bases and J 6 bases; bases outside gene matches: 6. CDR3 size: 14 residues. Germline V gene lookup returns CDR1 SGHRS and CDR2 YFSETQ.

This chain links TRBV18 with TRBJ2-1, with 7 positions matching TRBD2. Losses at the gene ends were 0 bases for V and 1 base for J; bases not matched to a gene: 0. The CDR3 extends over 15 amino acids. Germline loops: CDR1 KGHSH, CDR2 LQKENI. CDR3 region: CASSPPGGSYNEQFF. For the CDR3, the DNA is TGTGCCAGCTCACCACCGGGGGGGTCCTACAATGAGCAGTTCTTC.

A single count supports this clone. The chain couples TRBV10-3 to TRBJ2-3; 8 nucleotides line up with TRBD2. Germline assignment: CDR1 ENHRY and CDR2 SYGVKD. The trim removed 9 bases at V and 4 bases at J, leaving 3 bases unmatched. CDR3 length equals 12 residues. CDR3 in DNA: TGTGCCATACGGGGGGGGGCAGATACGCAGTATTTT. It translates to CAIRGGADTQYF.

A few counts support this clone. The chain joins TRBV18 to TRBJ1-2; D remains unclear. The CDR3 spans 12 residues. CDR1 and CDR2 from the germline V gene are KGHSH and LQKENI. With 0 bases removed from V and 7 bases from J, the gap between germline ends came to 6 bases. The CDR3 is CASSPPSFGYTF. DNA of the CDR3: TGTGCCAGCTCACCACCTAGTTTTGGCTACACCTTC.

The V call is TRBV6-5, the J call TRBJ2-3; TRBD2 might be the D (6 bases). The CDR3 spans 12 residues. The V and J ends lost 11 bases and 8 bases respectively, with 17 bases between them. Germline lookup yields CDR1 MNHEY and CDR2 SVGAGI. As DNA, the CDR3 is TGTGCCTCGAGGAGGGATGGGGGTACGCAGTATTTT. Protein product: CASRRDGGTQYF.

CDR3 sequence (DNA): TGCGCCAGCAGCCAAGGAAGGACAGGGAAGCCCCCGGATACGCAGTATTTT. Its translation: CASSQGRTGKPPDTQYF. The gene calls are TRBV4-3 and TRBJ2-3; TRBD1 aligns across 8 bases. CDR1 and CDR2 (germline): LGHNA, YSLEER. This CDR3 is 17 amino acids long. V gave up 1 base and J gave up 6 bases; unmatched junction bases: 12.

V and J are TRBV6-2 or TRBV6-3 and TRBJ2-5, with 9 bases identical to TRBD2. V lost 6 bases to trimming and J lost 5 bases; unmatched junction nucleotides: 16. Per the germline V gene, CDR1 is MNHEY and CDR2 is SVGEGT. The length of the CDR3 is 17 residues. The CDR3 DNA reads as TGTGCCAGCAGCCTTAAGGACCCGGGACTAGCATGGGAGACCCAGTACTTC. Translated: CASSLKDPGLAWETQYF.

The V gene is TRBV12-2, the J gene TRBJ2-5; the table's D call TRBD2 went unverified against the DNA. TRBV12-2 has pseudogene status. The CDR3 covers 18 residues. The CDR3 reads CASRLATQGLAGIETQYF. The DNA for the CDR3 is TGTGCAAGTCGCTTAGCGACCCAGGGACTAGCGGGGATAGAGACCCAGTACTTC.

The chain links TRBV19 to TRBJ1-4; 12 bases match TRBD1. The V segment lost 5 bases and the J segment 7 bases; nucleotides outside the gene matches: 8. Germline loops: CDR1 LNHDA, CDR2 SQIVND (reference sequence). The CDR3 extends over 16 amino acids. CDR3 residues: CASSGGTGGAGEKLFF. Here the CDR3 DNA reads TGTGCCAGTAGTGGCGGGACAGGGGGCGCGGGTGAAAAACTGTTTTTT.

This CDR3 is CASSRTTSGGVNEQFF. For the CDR3, the DNA is TGTGCCAGCAGCCGTACAACTAGCGGGGGGGTGAATGAGCAGTTCTTC. This chain uses TRBV6-2 or TRBV6-3 with TRBJ2-1, with 13 bases identical to TRBD2. The CDR3 has 16 amino acids. After removal of 6 bases from V and 7 bases from J, the junction contained 9 bases not matched to a gene. From germline, CDR1 is MNHEY and CDR2 SVGEGT.

The chain combines TRBV29-1 with TRBJ2-1; 11 nucleotides agree with TRBD2. The germline CDR1 and CDR2 sequences are SQVTM and ANQGSEA. V lost 5 bases, J lost 0 bases, and 3 bases stayed unmatched. The CDR3 spans 15 residues. The CDR3 spells CSVRSGRASYNEQFF. The CDR3 DNA follows: TGCAGCGTTCGTAGCGGGAGGGCCTCCTACAATGAGCAGTTCTTC.

The V call is TRBV11-2, the J call TRBJ2-3; 8 bases line up with TRBD1. CDR1 and CDR2 (germline): SGHAT, FQNNGV. The V gene end was trimmed by 1 base and the J gene end by 6 bases; junction bases not matched to a gene: 0. CDR3 length: 13 residues. CDR3 sequence reads: CASSLGTGDTQYF. For the CDR3, the DNA is TGTGCCAGCAGCTTAGGGACAGGGGATACGCAGTATTTT.

This clone has a handful of counts. This chain joins TRBV4-2 and TRBJ1-4, with 11 positions matching TRBD1. J gave up 1 base and V 8 bases, and 9 bases lay outside the gene matches. CDR1 and CDR2 (germline): LGHNA, YNFKEQ. The CDR3 is 17 amino acids. CDR3 residues: CASGDRGETLTNEKLFF. The CDR3 region has the DNA TGTGCCAGCGGGGACAGGGGGGAGACATTAACTAATGAAAAACTGTTTTTT.

This chain uses TRBV28 with TRBJ1-2; 10 bases are a match to TRBD1. The CDR3 consists of 13 residues. V shed 6 bases, J shed 8 bases, and the junction held 6 bases outside the gene matches. CDR1 and CDR2 from the germline V gene are MDHEN and SYDVKM. CDR3 in amino acids: CASSRGQGRGYTF. The CDR3 nucleotides read TGTGCCAGCAGCAGGGGACAGGGGCGAGGCTACACCTTC.